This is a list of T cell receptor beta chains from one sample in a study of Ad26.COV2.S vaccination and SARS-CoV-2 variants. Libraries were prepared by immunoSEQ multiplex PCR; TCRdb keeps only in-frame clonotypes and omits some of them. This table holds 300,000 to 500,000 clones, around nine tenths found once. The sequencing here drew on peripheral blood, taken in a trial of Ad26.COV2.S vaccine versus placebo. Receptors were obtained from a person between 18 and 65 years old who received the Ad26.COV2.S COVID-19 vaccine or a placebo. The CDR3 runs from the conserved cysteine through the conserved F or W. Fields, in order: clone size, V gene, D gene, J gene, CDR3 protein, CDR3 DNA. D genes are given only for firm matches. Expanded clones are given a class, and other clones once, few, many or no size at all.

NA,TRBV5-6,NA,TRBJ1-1,CASSSLWVGNTEAFF,TGTGCCAGCAGCTCTCTTTGGGTAGGGAACACTGAAGCTTTCTTT
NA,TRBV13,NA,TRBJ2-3,CASSLAGAETQYF,TGTGCCAGCAGCTTAGCAGGGGCAGAGACGCAGTATTTT
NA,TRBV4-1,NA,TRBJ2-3,CASSPNGDTQYF,TGCGCCAGCAGCCCCAACGGTGATACGCAGTATTTT
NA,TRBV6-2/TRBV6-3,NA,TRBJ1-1,CASSYGGASNTEAFF,TGTGCCAGCAGTTACGGGGGGGCGTCGAACACTGAAGCTTTCTTT
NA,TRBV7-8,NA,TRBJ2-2,CASSGSRVSGELFF,TGTGCCAGCAGCGGAAGCAGGGTGTCCGGGGAGCTGTTTTTT
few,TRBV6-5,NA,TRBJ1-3,CASSYSRGGAGNTIYF,TGTGCCAGCAGTTACTCGAGAGGAGGCGCTGGAAACACCATATATTTT
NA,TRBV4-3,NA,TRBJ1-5,CASSREPDQPQHF,TGCGCCAGCAGCCGAGAGCCTGATCAGCCCCAGCATTTT
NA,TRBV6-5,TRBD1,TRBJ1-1,CASYRGLNTEAFF,TGTGCCAGCTACAGGGGTTTGAACACTGAAGCTTTCTTT
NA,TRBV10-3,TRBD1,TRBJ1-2,CAISDLDRVYGYTF,TGTGCCATCAGTGACCTGGACAGGGTGTATGGCTACACCTTC
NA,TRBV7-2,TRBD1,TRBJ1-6,CASSLTGANSPLHF,TGTGCCAGCAGCTTGACAGGGGCTAATTCACCCCTCCACTTT
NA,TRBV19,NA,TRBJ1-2,CASSIGGVYGYTF,TGTGCCAGTAGTATAGGAGGGGTCTATGGCTACACCTTC
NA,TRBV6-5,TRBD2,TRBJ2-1,CASSYGGGNEQFF,TGTGCCAGCAGTTACGGGGGGGGCAATGAGCAGTTCTTC
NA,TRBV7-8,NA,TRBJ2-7,CASSLSRVKLHEQYF,TGTGCCAGCAGCTTATCCAGGGTGAAATTGCACGAGCAGTACTTC
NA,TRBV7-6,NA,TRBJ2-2,CASSVSGEVGELFF,TGTGCCAGCAGTGTGTCCGGGGAGGTCGGGGAGCTGTTTTTT
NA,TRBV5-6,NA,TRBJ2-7,CASSELTFDEQYF,TGTGCCAGCAGCGAGTTGACATTCGATGAGCAGTACTTC
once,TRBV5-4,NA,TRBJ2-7,CASSLDFAGSPYEQYF,TGTGCCAGCAGCTTGGATTTTGCAGGGAGCCCCTACGAGCAGTACTTC
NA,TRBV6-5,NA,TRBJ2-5,CASSLRGLQETQYF,TGTGCCAGCAGCCTTCGGGGACTCCAAGAGACCCAGTACTTC
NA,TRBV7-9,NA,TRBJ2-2,CASIPPGTGELFF,TGTGCCAGCATACCGCCAGGCACCGGGGAGCTGTTTTTT
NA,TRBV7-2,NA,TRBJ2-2,CASSLSTGELFF,TGTGCCAGCAGCCTGTCCACCGGGGAGCTGTTTTTT
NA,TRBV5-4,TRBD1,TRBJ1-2,CASRILGQGPGYTF,TGTGCCAGCCGCATTCTCGGACAGGGTCCTGGCTACACCTTC
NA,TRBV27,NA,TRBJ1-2,CATQGMGDRYYGYTF,TGTGCCACCCAGGGGATGGGGGATCGGTACTATGGCTACACCTTC